The 15 T cell receptor beta chains given below trace back to one sample, sequenced in a study of beta chain features in type 1 diabetes. General study findings and limits: Shortening of TCRB CDR3s, moderate but significant, appeared in all four CD4+ subsets of Type 1 diabetes patients.

The whole isolated RNA underwent reverse transcription, so sequencing captured expressed TCRB transcripts. Using immunoSEQ multiplex PCR, the repertoire was profiled, and TCRdb retains in-frame clones only, with some absent. In the table there are roughly 150,000 clones, about 7.8% of which are singletons. For these receptors, no antigen is known. The sample consisted of central memory CD4+ T cells from blood. These receptors originate from a woman aged 35 to 49 with type 1 diabetes.

This rearrangement joins TRBV7-2 to TRBJ2-7; 7 positions agree with TRBD1. This CDR3 has 15 amino acids. V dropped 1 base and J dropped 5; count of bases not matched to a gene: 8. CDR1 is SGHTA and CDR2 is FQGNSA in the germline V gene. The CDR3 sequence is CASSLETGYHHEQYF. CDR3 coding DNA: TGTGCCAGCAGCTTAGAGACAGGGTACCACCACGAGCAGTACTTC.

This chain uses TRBV28 with TRBJ2-2; 7 nucleotides line up with TRBD2. Unmatched junction bases numbered 12, after V lost 4 bases and J lost 4 bases. The germline gives CDR1 MDHEN, CDR2 SYDVKM. The CDR3 is made up of 17 amino acids. CDR3 in amino acids: CASSSPPGRASTGELFF. The CDR3 DNA is TGTGCCAGCAGTTCCCCTCCAGGGAGGGCCTCCACCGGGGAGCTGTTTTTT.

The rearrangement joins TRBV7-8 to TRBJ1-2; TRBD1 aligns across 10 bases. CDR3 length equals 15 residues. V gave up 5 bases and J gave up 3 bases; unmatched junction bases: 6. Germline CDR1 and CDR2: SGHVS and FQNEAQ. The CDR3 reads CASSGRQGAYYGYTF. The CDR3 DNA reads as TGTGCCAGCAGCGGAAGACAGGGGGCCTACTATGGCTACACCTTC. The whole variable domain, filled in from reference TRBV7-8 and TRBJ1-2, reads GAGVSQSPRYKVAKRGQDVALRCDPISGHVSLFWYQQALGQGPEFLTYFQNEAQLDKSGLPSDRFFAERPEGSVSTLKIQRTQQEDSAVYLCASSGRQGAYYGYTFGSGTRLTVV.

The table lists this clone with a few counts. The genes are TRBV30 and TRBJ2-7; no definite D call. The CDR3 consists of 14 residues. The germline gives CDR1 GTSNPN, CDR2 SVGIG (reference sequence). The ends were cut back, 0 bases at V and 1 base at J, with 10 bases in the middle. In nucleotides, the CDR3 is TGTGCCTGGAGTGTAGCAGGTTCGTCCTACGAGCAGTACTTC. Its translation: CAWSVAGSSYEQYF.

The gene calls are TRBV19 and TRBJ1-5; TRBD1 is a possible D gene (5 bases). The CDR3 spans 13 residues. V was cut by 8 bases and J by 4 bases, with 12 bases left in between. Germline V gene sequence: CDR1 LNHDA, CDR2 SQIVND (reference sequence). CDR3 amino acids: CASQRQGNQPQHF. In DNA, the CDR3 is TGTGCCAGTCAGAGGCAGGGAAATCAGCCCCAGCATTTT. The whole variable domain, filled in from reference TRBV19 and TRBJ1-5, reads DGGITQSPKYLFRKEGQNVTLSCEQNLNHDAMYWYRQDPGQGLRLIYYSQIVNDFQKGDIAEGYSVSREKKESFPLTVTSAQKNPTAFYLCASQRQGNQPQHFGDGTRLSIL.

This chain connects TRBV28 to TRBJ1-5; 9 bases map to TRBD1. The CDR3 consists of 16 residues. Germline V gene data show CDR1 as MDHEN and CDR2 as SYDVKM. Trimming took 6 bases from V and 5 from J; bases not matched to a gene: 11. The CDR3 nucleotides read TGTGCCAGCAGCGTCCTGGGACAGGGAGTCGATCAGCCCCAGCATTTT. The encoded protein is CASSVLGQGVDQPQHF.

This rearrangement joins TRBV4-3 to TRBJ2-5; 7 bases align to TRBD1. Germline-derived CDR1 and CDR2 are LGHNA and YSLEER. This CDR3 spans 13 amino acids. Losses at the gene ends were 3 bases for V and 6 bases for J; bases not matched to a gene: 4. The CDR3 region is CASSQGRGQTQYF. Here the CDR3 DNA reads TGCGCCAGCAGCCAGGGTAGGGGGCAGACCCAGTACTTC.

The rearrangement joins TRBV5-4 to TRBJ2-3; D unclear. V was clipped by 5 bases and J by 0 bases, with 19 bases between them. Per germline, CDR1 SGHNT and CDR2 YYREEE (reference sequence). This CDR3 is 17 amino acids long. The CDR3 DNA follows: TGTGCCAGCAGGGCCGACCTTCCGACGAGGAGCACAGATACGCAGTATTTT. Residues: CASRADLPTRSTDTQYF.

This chain links TRBV6-6 with TRBJ2-5, with TRBD2 matching over 8 bases. Germline values: CDR1 MNHNY, CDR2 SVGAGI (reference sequence). The CDR3 consists of 13 residues. Unmatched junction bases numbered 7, after V lost 6 bases and J lost 7 bases. The CDR3: CASRGGLEGTQYF. For the CDR3, the DNA is TGTGCCAGCAGGGGGGGACTAGAGGGGACCCAGTACTTC.

This clone has just a few counts. This chain joins TRBV4-2 and TRBJ1-1, with 8 bases that match TRBD1. V was clipped by 1 base and J by 4 bases; unmatched bases: 11. This CDR3 has 17 residues. The V gene's germline CDR1 is LGHNA and CDR2 YNFKEQ. Written as DNA, the CDR3 is TGTGCCAGCAGCCAAGGGTCGATTACAGGGGGGGGCACTGAAGCTTTCTTT. Translated: CASSQGSITGGGTEAFF.

This clone was seen more than once but under ten times. The chain is built from TRBV11-2 and TRBJ1-1, with D possibly being TRBD1 (5 bases). CDR1 and CDR2 (germline): SGHAT, FQNNGV. Trimming stripped 1 base from V and 4 bases from J, with 10 bases between. The CDR3 spans 14 residues. The CDR3: CASSLVQGSTEAFF. The CDR3 bases are TGTGCCAGCAGCTTAGTGCAGGGCAGCACTGAAGCTTTCTTT.

The rearrangement links TRBV29-1 to TRBJ1-2, with D possibly TRBD1 on 5 matching bases. CDR1 and CDR2 (germline): SQVTM, ANQGSEA. The V end was cut by 7 bases, the J end by 4 bases, with 13 bases between. The CDR3 length is 12 residues. Here the CDR3 reads CSAALRGYGYTF. The CDR3 DNA follows: TGCAGCGCTGCCCTAAGGGGCTATGGCTACACCTTC.

This clone was found a few times. The chain uses TRBV7-2 and TRBJ1-4; a possible D gene is TRBD1 (5 bases). V lost 0 bases and J lost 8, with 16 bases in between. CDR1 SGHTA and CDR2 FQGNSA come from the germline V gene. The CDR3 consists of 16 residues. DNA for the CDR3: TGTGCCAGCAGCTTAGCCTCTCAGGCAGGGCAAGAAAAACTGTTTTTT. Amino acid sequence: CASSLASQAGQEKLFF.

The chain carries TRBV18 and TRBJ2-6; TRBD2 matches 7 bases. V lost 3 bases and J lost 2; bases outside the gene matches: 1. The CDR3 loop spans 15 amino acids. Germline lookup yields CDR1 KGHSH and CDR2 LQKENI. For the CDR3, the DNA is TGTGCCAGCTCACCGGGGGGGACTGGGGCCAACGTCCTGACTTTC. It encodes CASSPGGTGANVLTF.

This clone was seen a handful of times. The CDR3 is CASRREDEQYF. As DNA, the CDR3 is TGTGCCAGCAGGCGGGAGGACGAGCAGTACTTC. This chain joins TRBV6-5 and TRBJ2-7, with 8 bases matching TRBD2. This CDR3 is built from 11 residues. CDR1 and CDR2 (germline): MNHEY, SVGAGI. V lost 6 bases and J lost 5; bases outside the gene matches: 0.